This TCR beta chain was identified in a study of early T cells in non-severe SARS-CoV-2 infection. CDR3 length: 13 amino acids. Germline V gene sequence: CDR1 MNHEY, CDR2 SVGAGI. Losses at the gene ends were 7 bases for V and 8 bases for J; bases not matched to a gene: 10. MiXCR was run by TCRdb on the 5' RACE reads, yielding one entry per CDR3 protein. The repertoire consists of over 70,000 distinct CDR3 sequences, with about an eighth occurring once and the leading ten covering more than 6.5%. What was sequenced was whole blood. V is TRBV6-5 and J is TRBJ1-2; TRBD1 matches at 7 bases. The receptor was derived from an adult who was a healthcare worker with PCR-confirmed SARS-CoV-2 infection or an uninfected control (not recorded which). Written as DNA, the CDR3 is TGTGCCAGCACCGTCGACAGGGAGCGCGGCTACACCTTC. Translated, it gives CASTVDRERGYTF.